The clone carrying this TCR beta chain was recorded many times. The antigen remains unidentified. Stated time point: patch test 2, 6 weeks after DPC sensitization. This sample's treatment: therapeutic diphenylcyclopropenone sensitization with weekly scalp DPC. The total RNA was obtained from whole blood that was not fractionated. Germline V lookup: CDR1 DFQATT, CDR2 SNEGSKA (reference sequence). Trimming stripped 6 bases from V and 1 base from J, with 15 bases between. This CDR3 contains 14 residues. TCRdb independently ran MiXCR on the RACE reads; one entry per CDR3 protein. The data contain tens of thousands of distinct CDR3 sequences, roughly 9% of them singletons. This sample is part of a study of human T cells and chemical hapten exposure. The study, taken as a whole, reports: Donors were affected by alopecia, so their immune reaction might vary from that of healthy individuals.

The chain uses TRBV20-1 and TRBJ1-2; tentative D call: TRBD1 (6 bases). This clonotype originated in a young woman with alopecia areata. Some clones in this sample may be carry-over from other donors' samples. The sequencing here drew on whole blood, taken in connection with sensitization to the hapten diphenylcyclopropenone (DPC). The CDR3 DNA is TGCAGTGCCCCAAGGGGGACTAATAACTATGGCTACACCTTC. Amino acid sequence: CSAPRGTNNYGYTF.